The clone carrying this TCR beta chain appeared many times. CDR3 regions were amplified by Arm-PCR using iRepertoire HTBI primers to build TCR beta libraries. In the original analysis: From all samples, identification returned 13 to 15 TRBJ and approximately 63 TRBV segments. TCRdb called the multiplex PCR reads again in MiXCR, with one record for every CDR3 protein. TCRdb, rather than the study authors, made the V and J calls. The table shows over 300,000 distinct CDR3 sequences, with 15% to 20% occurring only once. This entry is derived from a study of regulatory T cells in long-lasting Graves disease. Time point described: persistent/refractory GD, antithyroid drugs over 5 years with positive TRAb. After RNA was extracted from PBMCs, the TCR library was made from it. In Xi'an, China, an endocrinology department was the source of patients. The clonotype was recovered from a female donor with Graves disease. The material was peripheral blood mononuclear cells (PBMCs), obtained when the disease was refractory, from a patient treated with antithyroid drugs.

The CDR3 protein is CASSPLFGREGVDTQYF. CDR3 sequence (DNA): TGTGCCAGCAGTCCGCTATTCGGGCGGGAGGGGGTGGATACGCAGTATTTT. The chain couples TRBV28 to TRBJ2-3; 9 bases are a match to TRBD2. V lost 5 bases and J lost 6; bases outside the gene matches: 15. CDR1 is MDHEN and CDR2 is SYDVKM in the germline V gene. This CDR3 is built from 17 residues.